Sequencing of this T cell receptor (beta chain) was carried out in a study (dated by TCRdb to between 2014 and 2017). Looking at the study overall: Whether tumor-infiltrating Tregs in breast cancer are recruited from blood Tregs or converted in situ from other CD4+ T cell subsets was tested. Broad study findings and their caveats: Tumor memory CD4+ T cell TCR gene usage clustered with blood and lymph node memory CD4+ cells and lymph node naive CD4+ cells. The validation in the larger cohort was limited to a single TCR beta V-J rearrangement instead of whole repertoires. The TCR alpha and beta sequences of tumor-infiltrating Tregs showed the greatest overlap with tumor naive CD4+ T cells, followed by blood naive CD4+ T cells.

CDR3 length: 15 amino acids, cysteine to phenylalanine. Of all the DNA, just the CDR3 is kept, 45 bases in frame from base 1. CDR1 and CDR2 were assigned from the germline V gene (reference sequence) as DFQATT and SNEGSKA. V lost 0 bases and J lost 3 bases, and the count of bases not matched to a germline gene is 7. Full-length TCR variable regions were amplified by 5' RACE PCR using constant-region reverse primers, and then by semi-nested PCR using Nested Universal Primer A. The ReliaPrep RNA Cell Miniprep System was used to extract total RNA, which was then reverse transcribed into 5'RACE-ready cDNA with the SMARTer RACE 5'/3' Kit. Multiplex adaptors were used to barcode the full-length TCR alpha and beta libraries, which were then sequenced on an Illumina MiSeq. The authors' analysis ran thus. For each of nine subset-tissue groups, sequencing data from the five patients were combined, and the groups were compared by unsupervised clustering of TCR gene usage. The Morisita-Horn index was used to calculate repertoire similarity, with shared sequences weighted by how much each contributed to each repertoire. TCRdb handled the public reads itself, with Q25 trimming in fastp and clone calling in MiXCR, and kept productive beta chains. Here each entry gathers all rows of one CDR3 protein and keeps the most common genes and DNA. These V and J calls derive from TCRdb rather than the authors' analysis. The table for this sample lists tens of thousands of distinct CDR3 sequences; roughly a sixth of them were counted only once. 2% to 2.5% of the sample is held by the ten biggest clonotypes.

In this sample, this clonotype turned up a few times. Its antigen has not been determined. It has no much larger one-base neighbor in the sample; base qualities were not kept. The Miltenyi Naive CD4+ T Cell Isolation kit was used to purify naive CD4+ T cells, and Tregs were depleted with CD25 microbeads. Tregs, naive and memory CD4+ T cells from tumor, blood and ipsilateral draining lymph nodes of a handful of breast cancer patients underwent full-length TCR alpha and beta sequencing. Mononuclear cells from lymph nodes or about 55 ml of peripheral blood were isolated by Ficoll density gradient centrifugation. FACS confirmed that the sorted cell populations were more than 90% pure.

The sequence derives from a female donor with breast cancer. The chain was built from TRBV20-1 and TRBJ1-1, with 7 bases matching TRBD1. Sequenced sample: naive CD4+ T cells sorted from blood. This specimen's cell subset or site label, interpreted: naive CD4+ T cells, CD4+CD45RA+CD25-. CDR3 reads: CSARDGQDIYTEAFF. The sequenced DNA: TGCAGTGCTAGAGATGGACAGGACATCTACACTGAAGCTTTCTTT.